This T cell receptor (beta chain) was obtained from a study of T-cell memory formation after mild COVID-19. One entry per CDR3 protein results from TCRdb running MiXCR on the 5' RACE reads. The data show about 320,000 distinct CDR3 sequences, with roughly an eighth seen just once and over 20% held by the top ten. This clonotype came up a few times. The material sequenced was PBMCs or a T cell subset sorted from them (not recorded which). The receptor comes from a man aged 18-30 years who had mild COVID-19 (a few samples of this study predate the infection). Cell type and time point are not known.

The CDR3 nucleotides read TGTGCCAGCAGCCGGGGGGAGGGTGGCGAGACCCAGTACTTC. Its protein product is CASSRGEGGETQYF. The chain employs TRBV6-5 and TRBJ2-5; TRBD2 agrees at 7 bases. Germline values: CDR1 MNHEY, CDR2 SVGAGI. The CDR3 totals 14 residues. The trim removed 6 bases at V and 5 bases at J, leaving 9 bases unmatched.